Shown below are 18 T cell receptor beta chains from a single sample sequenced in a study of T cell responses to AZD1222 COVID-19 vaccine. Clones were read by immunoSEQ multiplex PCR, and TCRdb kept only the in-frame ones, dropping some. The data contain approximately 260,000 clones, over 90% of them seen just once; the ten biggest clones take up about 0.5%. The material sequenced was peripheral blood, taken on day 0 of AZD1222 vaccination. These receptor sequences come from an adult in good health.

Comments on this clone: Other DNA sequences in this sample translate to the same CDR3. The CDR3 reads CASSPGGTEAFF. In nucleotides, the CDR3 is TGTGCCAGCAGCCCGGGGGGCACTGAAGCTTTCTTT. This rearrangement joins TRBV3-1 (or the pseudogene TRBV3-2) to TRBJ1-1, with a tentative D call TRBD1 (5 bases). Germline assignment: CDR1 LGHDT and CDR2 YNNKEL (reference sequence). CDR3 length: 12 residues. Trimming took off 4 bases at V and 4 bases at J, with 7 bases between the two ends.

The rearrangement links TRBV4-2 to TRBJ1-1; D perhaps matches TRBD1 (6 bases). Germline CDR1 LGHNA, CDR2 YNFKEQ. Trimming took off 4 bases at V and 5 bases at J, with 14 bases between the two ends. This CDR3 contains 14 residues. The CDR3 DNA sequence: TGTGCCAGCAGCCCCCCGGGGGCAAGGACTGAAGCTTTCTTT. The encoded protein is CASSPPGARTEAFF.

V is TRBV5-6 and J is TRBJ2-1; TRBD2 agrees at 7 bases. This CDR3 is 12 amino acids long. Germline V gene data show CDR1 as SGHDT and CDR2 as YYEEEE. Trimming cost V 4 bases and J 15 bases; bases outside gene matches: 10. The CDR3 DNA reads as TGTGCCAGCAGCACGACTAGCAGCACTCGGTTCTTC. Its protein product is CASSTTSSTRFF.

The gene calls are TRBV28 and TRBJ1-3, with D unresolved. The CDR3 loop spans 15 amino acids. Germline CDR1 is MDHEN and CDR2 is SYDVKM. V was trimmed by 6 bases and J by 0 bases, leaving 12 bases between them. CDR3 in DNA: TGTGCCAGCAGCCTCCGTATGTTCTCTGGAAACACCATATATTTT. Protein sequence: CASSLRMFSGNTIYF.

This chain connects TRBV3-1 (or the pseudogene TRBV3-2) to TRBJ1-4, with 9 bases aligning to TRBD1. The junction had 1 base not matched to a gene; V was cut back by 4 bases and J by 4 bases. The CDR3 contains 14 residues. The germline CDR1 and CDR2 sequences are LGHDT and YNNKEL (reference sequence). CDR3 protein: CASSRDRVNEKLFF. Written as DNA, the CDR3 is TGTGCCAGCAGCCGGGACAGGGTTAATGAAAAACTGTTTTTT.

This chain joins TRBV7-2 and TRBJ2-7; possible D gene TRBD1, 5 bases. Germline V gene sequence: CDR1 SGHTA, CDR2 FQGNSA. V was cut by 2 bases and J by 5 bases, with 7 bases left in between. The CDR3 is 12 residues long. The CDR3 is CASSLFRDEQYF. The CDR3 DNA is TGTGCCAGCAGCTTATTCAGGGACGAGCAGTACTTC.

The rearrangement links TRBV4-2 to TRBJ2-2; D ambiguous. CDR1 and CDR2 from the germline V gene are LGHNA and YNFKEQ. V was shortened by 4 bases and J by 4 bases, with 19 bases between the two germline ends. The CDR3 covers 17 residues. DNA for the CDR3: TGTGCCAGCAGCCTTCTCGGGCCGGGTTCGGGCACCGGGGAGCTGTTTTTT. It specifies CASSLLGPGSGTGELFF.

The chain carries TRBV11-2 and TRBJ2-1, with a weak D call TRBD2 (6 bases). Germline CDR1 and CDR2: SGHAT and FQNNGV. V lost 1 base and J 4 bases, leaving 8 bases between the germline ends. CDR3 length equals 14 residues. CDR3 sequence reads: CASSLGREYNEQFF. The CDR3 bases are TGTGCCAGCAGCTTAGGGAGGGAGTACAATGAGCAGTTCTTC.

The V call is TRBV28, the J call TRBJ1-5; the match to TRBD1 covers 9 bases. Germline CDR1 MDHEN, CDR2 SYDVKM. The CDR3 totals 15 residues. V shed 6 bases and J 7 bases; nucleotides not matched to a gene: 10. The CDR3 DNA sequence: TGTGCCAGCAGCCCCGGGACAGGGCCTGGGCAGCCCCAGCATTTT. Translating gives CASSPGTGPGQPQHF.

Here the CDR3 DNA reads TGTGCCAGCAGCAAAGCGCCAGACAGGGGTTACTACAATGAGCAGTTCTTC. It translates to CASSKAPDRGYYNEQFF. The chain is built from TRBV21-1 and TRBJ2-1; the table gives TRBD1 as D, unverified against the DNA. TRBV21-1 is noted as a pseudogene. The length of the CDR3 is 17 residues.

The chain employs TRBV5-4 and TRBJ2-7; 16 bases are shared with TRBD2. The length of the CDR3 is 14 residues. The germline gives CDR1 SGHNT, CDR2 YYREEE (reference sequence). J lost 8 bases, V lost 4 bases, and 3 bases had no gene match. DNA for the CDR3: TGTGCCAGCAGCCCGGGACTAGCGGGGGGGAAGCAGTACTTC. As protein: CASSPGLAGGKQYF.

The chain joins TRBV6-5 to TRBJ1-2; the D gene is possibly TRBD1 (5 bases). Looked up from germline, CDR1 is MNHEY and CDR2 is SVGAGI. Trimming removed 7 bases from V and 8 bases from J, with 17 bases in between. The CDR3 extends over 13 amino acids. CDR3 protein: CASIPGDRGGYTF. The CDR3 DNA is TGTGCCAGCATCCCGGGGGACCGGGGAGGCTACACCTTC.

This chain links TRBV9 with TRBJ1-3; maybe TRBD1 (5 bases). CDR1 is SGDLS and CDR2 is YYNGEE in the germline V gene. This CDR3 contains 15 residues. V shed 3 bases and J shed 0 bases, with 10 bases lying between them. CDR3 DNA sequence: TGTGCCAGCAGCGCGGGGGATTACTCTGGAAACACCATATATTTT. Amino acids: CASSAGDYSGNTIYF.

The chain carries TRBV6-2 or TRBV6-3 and TRBJ2-5, with D perhaps TRBD1 (6 bases). The V end lost 4 bases, the J end lost 5 bases, and 8 bases lay between the germline ends. The CDR3 has 12 amino acids. CDR1 and CDR2 from the germline V gene are MNHEY and SVGEGT. CDR3 in DNA: TGTGCCAGCAGTTTCAGGGGTGAGACCCAGTACTTC. This gives the protein CASSFRGETQYF.

The V call is TRBV7-3, the J call TRBJ2-2, with D maybe TRBD2 (6 bases). Germline V gives CDR1 SGHTA, CDR2 FQGTGA. This CDR3 region has 14 residues. V was trimmed by 5 bases and J by 3 bases, leaving 10 bases between them. In nucleotides, the CDR3 is TGTGCCAGCAGCCCTCGGGAGTACACCGGGGAGCTGTTTTTT. This codes for CASSPREYTGELFF. The whole variable domain, filled in from reference TRBV7-3 and TRBJ2-2, reads GAGVSQTPSNKVTEKGKYVELRCDPISGHTALYWYRQSLGQGPEFLIYFQGTGAADDSGLPNDRFFAVRPEGSVSTLKIQRTERGDSAVYLCASSPREYTGELFFGEGSRLTVL.

The CDR3 loop reads CASSLVVGWTQYF. CDR3 nucleotide sequence: TGTGCCAGCAGCTTAGTGGTAGGGTGGACCCAGTACTTC. V usage is TRBV7-9 and J usage is TRBJ2-5, with D unresolved. The germline V and J ends were trimmed by 1 base and 7 bases, with 10 bases remaining between them. Germline V gives CDR1 SEHNR, CDR2 FQNEAQ (reference sequence). The CDR3 extends over 13 amino acids.

This clone was counted a single time. The J gene is TRBJ2-6, the V gene TRBV19, with D maybe TRBD1 (6 bases). CDR1 is LNHDA and CDR2 is SQIVND in the germline V gene (reference sequence). Trimming took off 3 bases at V and 0 bases at J, with 15 bases between the two ends. This CDR3 has 18 residues. The CDR3 region is CASSIFGTPSSGANVLTF. CDR3 nucleotides: TGTGCCAGTAGTATTTTCGGGACACCGAGCTCTGGGGCCAACGTCCTGACTTTC.

The chain links TRBV6-2 or TRBV6-3 to TRBJ2-7; D is possibly TRBD2 (6 bases). This CDR3 has 16 residues. Germline assignment: CDR1 MNHEY and CDR2 SVGEGT. V was trimmed by 2 bases and J by 3 bases, leaving 17 bases between them. CDR3 protein: CASSYAIGGLSYEQYF. Here the CDR3 DNA reads TGTGCCAGCAGTTACGCTATCGGGGGTCTAAGCTACGAGCAGTACTTC.